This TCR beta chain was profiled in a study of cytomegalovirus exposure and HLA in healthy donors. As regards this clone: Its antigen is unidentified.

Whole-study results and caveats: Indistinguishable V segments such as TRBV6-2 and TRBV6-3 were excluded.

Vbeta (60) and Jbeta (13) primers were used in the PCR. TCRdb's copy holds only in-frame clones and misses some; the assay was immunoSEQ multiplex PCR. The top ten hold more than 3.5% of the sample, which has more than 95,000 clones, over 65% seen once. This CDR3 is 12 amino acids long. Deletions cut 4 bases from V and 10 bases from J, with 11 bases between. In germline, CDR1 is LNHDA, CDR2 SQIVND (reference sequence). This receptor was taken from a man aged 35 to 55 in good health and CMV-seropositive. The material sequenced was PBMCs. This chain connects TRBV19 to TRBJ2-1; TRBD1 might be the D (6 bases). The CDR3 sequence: CASSTRTDEQFF. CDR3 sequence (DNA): TGTGCCAGTAGTACCCGGACAGACGAGCAGTTCTTC. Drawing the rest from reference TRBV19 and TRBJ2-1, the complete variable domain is DGGITQSPKYLFRKEGQNVTLSCEQNLNHDAMYWYRQDPGQGLRLIYYSQIVNDFQKGDIAEGYSVSREKKESFPLTVTSAQKNPTAFYLCASSTRTDEQFFGPGTRLTVL.